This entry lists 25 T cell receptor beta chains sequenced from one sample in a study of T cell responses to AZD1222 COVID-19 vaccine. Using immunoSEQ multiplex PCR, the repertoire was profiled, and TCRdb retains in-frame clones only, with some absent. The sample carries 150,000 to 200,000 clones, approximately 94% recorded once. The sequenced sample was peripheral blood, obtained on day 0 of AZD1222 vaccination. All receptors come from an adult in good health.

This CDR3 is CAWTANYGYTF. The CDR3 nucleotides read TGTGCCTGGACAGCTAACTATGGCTACACCTTC. The rearrangement links TRBV30 to TRBJ1-2; D gene uncertain. V lost 4 bases and J 0 bases, leaving 3 bases between the germline ends. The CDR3 loop spans 11 amino acids. CDR1 and CDR2 from the germline V gene are GTSNPN and SVGIG (reference sequence).

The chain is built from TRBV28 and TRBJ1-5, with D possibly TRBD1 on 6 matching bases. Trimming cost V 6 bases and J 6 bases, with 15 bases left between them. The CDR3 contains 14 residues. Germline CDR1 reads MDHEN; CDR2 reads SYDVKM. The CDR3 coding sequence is TGTGCCAGCAGGCTTCCAGGGGATGGTCAGCCCCAGCATTTT. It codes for CASRLPGDGQPQHF.

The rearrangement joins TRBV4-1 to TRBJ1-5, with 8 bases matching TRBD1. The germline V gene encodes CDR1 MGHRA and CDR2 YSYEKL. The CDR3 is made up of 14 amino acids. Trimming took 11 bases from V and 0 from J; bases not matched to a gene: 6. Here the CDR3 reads CASRGTGSNQPQHF. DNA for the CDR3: TGCGCCTCCCGGGGGACAGGTAGCAATCAGCCCCAGCATTTT.

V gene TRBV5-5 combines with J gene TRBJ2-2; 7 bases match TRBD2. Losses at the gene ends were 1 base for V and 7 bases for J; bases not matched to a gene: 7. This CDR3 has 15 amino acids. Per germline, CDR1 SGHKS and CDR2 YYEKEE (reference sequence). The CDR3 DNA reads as TGTGCCAGCAGCTTGTGGGGGAGGGACGGCGGGGAGCTGTTTTTT. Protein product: CASSLWGRDGGELFF.

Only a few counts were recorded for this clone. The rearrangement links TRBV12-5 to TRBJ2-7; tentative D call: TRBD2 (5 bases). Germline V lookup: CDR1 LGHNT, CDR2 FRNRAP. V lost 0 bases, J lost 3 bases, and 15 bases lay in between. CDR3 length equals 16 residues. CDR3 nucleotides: TGTGCTAGTGGTTTGGTACTAGGGCAGCCTCTCTACGAGCAGTACTTC. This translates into CASGLVLGQPLYEQYF.

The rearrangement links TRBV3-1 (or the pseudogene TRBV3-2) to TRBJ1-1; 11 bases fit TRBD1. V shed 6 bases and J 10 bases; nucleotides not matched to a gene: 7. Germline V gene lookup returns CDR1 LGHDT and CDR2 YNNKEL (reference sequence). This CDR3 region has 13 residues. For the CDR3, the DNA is TGTGCCAGCAGGCCCGGACAGGGGGCGGGAGCTTTCTTT. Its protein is CASRPGQGAGAFF.

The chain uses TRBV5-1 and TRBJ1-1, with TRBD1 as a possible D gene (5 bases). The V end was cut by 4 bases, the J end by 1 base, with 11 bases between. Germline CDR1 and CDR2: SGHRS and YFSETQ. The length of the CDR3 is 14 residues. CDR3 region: CASSDRGPNTEAFF. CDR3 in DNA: TGCGCCAGCAGCGATCGGGGACCGAACACTGAAGCTTTCTTT.

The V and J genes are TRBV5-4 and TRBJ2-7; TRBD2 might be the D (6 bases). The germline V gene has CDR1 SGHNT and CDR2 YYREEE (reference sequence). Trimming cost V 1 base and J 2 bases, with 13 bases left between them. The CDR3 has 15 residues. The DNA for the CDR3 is TGTGCCAGCAGCTTGCGTGGTGGCGGGACCTACGAGCAGTACTTC. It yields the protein CASSLRGGGTYEQYF. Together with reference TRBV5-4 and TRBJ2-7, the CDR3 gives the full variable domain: ETGVTQSPTHLIKTRGQQVTLRCSSQSGHNTVSWYQQALGQGPQFIFQYYREEENGRGNFPPRFSGLQFPNYSSELNVNALELDDSALYLCASSLRGGGTYEQYFGPGTRLTVT.

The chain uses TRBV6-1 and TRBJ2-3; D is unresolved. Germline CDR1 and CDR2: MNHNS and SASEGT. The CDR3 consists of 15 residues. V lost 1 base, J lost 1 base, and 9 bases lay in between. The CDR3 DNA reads TGTGCCAGCAGTGAAGGAAGTTTTCGCACAGATACGCAGTATTTT. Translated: CASSEGSFRTDTQYF.

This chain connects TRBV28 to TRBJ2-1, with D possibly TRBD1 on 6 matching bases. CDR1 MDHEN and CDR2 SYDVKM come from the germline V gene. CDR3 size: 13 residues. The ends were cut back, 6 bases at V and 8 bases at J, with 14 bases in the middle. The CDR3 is CASRPQGWHEQFF. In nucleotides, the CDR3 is TGTGCCAGCAGGCCACAGGGTTGGCATGAGCAGTTCTTC.

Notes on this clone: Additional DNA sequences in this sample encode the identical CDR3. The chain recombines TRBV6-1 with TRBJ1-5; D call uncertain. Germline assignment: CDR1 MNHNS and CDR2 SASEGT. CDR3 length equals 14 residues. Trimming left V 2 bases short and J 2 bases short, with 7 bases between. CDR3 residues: CASSENPGNQPQHF. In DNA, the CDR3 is TGTGCCAGCAGTGAAAACCCTGGCAATCAGCCCCAGCATTTT.

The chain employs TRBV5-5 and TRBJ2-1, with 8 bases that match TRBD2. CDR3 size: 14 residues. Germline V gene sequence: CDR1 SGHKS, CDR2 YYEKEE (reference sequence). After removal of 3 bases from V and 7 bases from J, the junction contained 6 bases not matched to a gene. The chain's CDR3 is CASSSGGEGNEQFF. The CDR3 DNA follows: TGTGCCAGCAGCTCGGGAGGGGAGGGGAATGAGCAGTTCTTC.

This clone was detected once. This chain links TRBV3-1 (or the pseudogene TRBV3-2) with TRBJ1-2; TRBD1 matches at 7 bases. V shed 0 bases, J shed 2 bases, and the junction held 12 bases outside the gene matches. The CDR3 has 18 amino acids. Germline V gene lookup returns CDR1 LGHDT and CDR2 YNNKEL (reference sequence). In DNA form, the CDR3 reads TGTGCCAGCAGCCAAGATCGAGGAGGGGCAGGGGGGAACTATGGCTACACCTTC. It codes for CASSQDRGGAGGNYGYTF.

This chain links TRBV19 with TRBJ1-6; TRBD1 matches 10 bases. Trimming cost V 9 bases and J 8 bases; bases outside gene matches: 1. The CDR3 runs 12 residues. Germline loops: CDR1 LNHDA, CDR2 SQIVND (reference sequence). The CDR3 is CASGQGDSPLHF. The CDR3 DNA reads TGTGCCAGCGGACAGGGGGATTCACCCCTCCACTTT.

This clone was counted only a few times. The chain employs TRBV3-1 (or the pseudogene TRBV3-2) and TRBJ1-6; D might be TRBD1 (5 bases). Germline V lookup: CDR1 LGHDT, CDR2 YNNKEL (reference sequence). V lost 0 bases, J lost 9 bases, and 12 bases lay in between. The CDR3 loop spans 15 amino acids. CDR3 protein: CASSQDPQGISPLHF. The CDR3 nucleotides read TGTGCCAGCAGCCAAGATCCCCAGGGTATTTCACCCCTCCACTTT.

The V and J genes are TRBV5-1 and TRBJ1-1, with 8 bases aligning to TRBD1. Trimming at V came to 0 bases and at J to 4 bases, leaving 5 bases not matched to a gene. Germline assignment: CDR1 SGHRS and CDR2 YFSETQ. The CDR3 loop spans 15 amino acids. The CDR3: CASSLVGQGFTEAFF. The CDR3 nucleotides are TGCGCCAGCAGCTTGGTAGGACAGGGCTTCACTGAAGCTTTCTTT.

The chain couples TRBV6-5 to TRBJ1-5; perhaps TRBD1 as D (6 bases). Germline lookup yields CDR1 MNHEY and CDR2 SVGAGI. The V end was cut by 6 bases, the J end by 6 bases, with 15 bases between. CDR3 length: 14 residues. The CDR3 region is CASRRQAAVQPQHF. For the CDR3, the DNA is TGTGCCAGCAGGAGACAGGCCGCGGTTCAGCCCCAGCATTTT.

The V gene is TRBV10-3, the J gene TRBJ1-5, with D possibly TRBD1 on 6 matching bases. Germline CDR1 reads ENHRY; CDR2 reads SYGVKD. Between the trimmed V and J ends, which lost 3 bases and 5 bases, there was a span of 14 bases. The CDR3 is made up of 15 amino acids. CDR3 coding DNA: TGTGCCATCAGTGATCGGGGGGCCCCTGATCAGCCCCAGCATTTT. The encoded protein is CAISDRGAPDQPQHF.

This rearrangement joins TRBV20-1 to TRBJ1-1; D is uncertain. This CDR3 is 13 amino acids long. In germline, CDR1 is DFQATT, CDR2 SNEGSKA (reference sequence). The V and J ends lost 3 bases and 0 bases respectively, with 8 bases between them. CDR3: CSASPNMNTEAFF. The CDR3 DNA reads TGCAGTGCTAGTCCAAACATGAACACTGAAGCTTTCTTT.

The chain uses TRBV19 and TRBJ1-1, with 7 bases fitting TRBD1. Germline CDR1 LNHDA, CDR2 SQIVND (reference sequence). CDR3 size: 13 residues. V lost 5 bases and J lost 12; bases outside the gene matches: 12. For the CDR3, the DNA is TGTGCCAGTAGTCATAGGGGGCATTATTTGACTTTCTTT. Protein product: CASSHRGHYLTFF.

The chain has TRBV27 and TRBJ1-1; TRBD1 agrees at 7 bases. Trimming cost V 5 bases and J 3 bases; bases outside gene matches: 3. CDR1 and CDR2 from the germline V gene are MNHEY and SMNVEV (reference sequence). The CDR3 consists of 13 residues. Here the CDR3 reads CASSPRGYTEAFF. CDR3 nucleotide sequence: TGTGCCAGCAGTCCCAGGGGGTACACTGAAGCTTTCTTT.

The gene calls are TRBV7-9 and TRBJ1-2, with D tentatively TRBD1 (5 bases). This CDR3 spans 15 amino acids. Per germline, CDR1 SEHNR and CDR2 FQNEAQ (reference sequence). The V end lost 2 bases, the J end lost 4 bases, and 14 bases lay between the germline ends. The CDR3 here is CASSLRGTSGYGYTF. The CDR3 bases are TGTGCCAGCAGCTTAAGAGGGACGAGTGGCTATGGCTACACCTTC.

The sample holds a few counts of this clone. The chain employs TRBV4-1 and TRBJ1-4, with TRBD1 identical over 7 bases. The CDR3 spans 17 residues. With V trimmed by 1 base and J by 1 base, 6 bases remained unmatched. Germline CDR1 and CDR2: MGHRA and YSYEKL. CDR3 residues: CASSQVARGKTNEKLFF. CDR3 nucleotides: TGCGCCAGCAGCCAAGTAGCCAGGGGGAAAACTAATGAAAAACTGTTTTTT.

In DNA, the CDR3 is TGTGCCAGTAGTATGAGCGGCCGCGGCATATATTTT. This sequence encodes CASSMSGRGIYF. The V and J genes are TRBV19 and TRBJ1-3; D remains ambiguous. This CDR3 has 12 residues. V was cut by 3 bases and J by 12 bases, with 12 bases left in between. Looked up from germline, CDR1 is LNHDA and CDR2 is SQIVND (reference sequence).

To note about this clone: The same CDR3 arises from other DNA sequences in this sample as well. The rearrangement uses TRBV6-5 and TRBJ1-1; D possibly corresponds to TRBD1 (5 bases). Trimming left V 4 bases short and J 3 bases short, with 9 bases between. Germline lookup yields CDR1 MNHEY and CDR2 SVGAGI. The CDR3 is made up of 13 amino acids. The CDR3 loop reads CASSSGMYTEAFF. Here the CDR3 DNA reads TGTGCCAGCAGTTCAGGGATGTACACTGAAGCTTTCTTT.